This TCR beta chain was retrieved from a study of cytomegalovirus exposure and HLA in healthy donors. Findings of the study overall: Cytomegalovirus association was assigned to about 180 TCR beta chains. Analysis was performed later, and it showed HLA-associated TCR beta chains to be more clonally expanded than equally common others. Relative to the roughly 700-donor mean, N-insertions were reportedly fewer in an Asian-associated ancestry cluster in a later analysis.

Concerning this clone: Its antigen is unidentified.

The CDR3 totals 16 residues. Trimming cost V 4 bases and J 6 bases; bases outside gene matches: 10. Looked up from germline, CDR1 is SGHKS and CDR2 is YYEKEE (reference sequence). PCR involved 60 Vbeta and 13 Jbeta primers. Some clones are missing from TCRdb's copy, which holds only in-frame ones; the method was immunoSEQ multiplex PCR. The table shows roughly 150,000 clones, with 76% occurring only once. What was sequenced was PBMCs. This TCR was sampled from a male donor in good health and CMV-seronegative. The chain uses TRBV5-5 and TRBJ2-2; 9 bases map to TRBD1. CDR3 residues: CASSPAPGTGPGELFF. CDR3 nucleotide sequence: TGTGCCAGCAGCCCAGCCCCCGGGACAGGGCCCGGGGAGCTGTTTTTT.